Listed below are T cell receptor beta chains from one sample, sequenced in a study of blood T cell repertoires in COVID-19. Using immunoSEQ multiplex PCR, the repertoire was profiled, and TCRdb retains in-frame clones only, with some absent. Here the sample spans roughly 42,000 clones, over 75% being singletons. Material: peripheral blood. These receptors were taken from a man aged 25-45 years with active or convalescent COVID-19. Both conserved end residues are part of each CDR3. D genes are given only for firm matches.

CDR3aa: CASSSDRNTEAFF
d_gene: .
v_gene: TRBV3-1/TRBV3-2
j_gene: TRBJ1-1

CDR3aa: CASSSGQGQLFF
d_gene: TRBD1
v_gene: TRBV28
j_gene: TRBJ1-4

CDR3aa: CASSPLTGTRGTEAFF
d_gene: TRBD1
v_gene: TRBV5-1
j_gene: TRBJ1-1

CDR3aa: CASLSGRGYNEQFF
d_gene: TRBD2
v_gene: TRBV2
j_gene: TRBJ2-1

CDR3aa: CSVGRRGDEKLFF
d_gene: TRBD1
v_gene: TRBV29-1
j_gene: TRBJ1-4

CDR3aa: CASSFSRGINSPLHF
d_gene: .
v_gene: TRBV28
j_gene: TRBJ1-6

CDR3aa: CASSIFGQEFF
d_gene: .
v_gene: TRBV19
j_gene: TRBJ2-1

CDR3aa: CASGRGLETQYF
d_gene: TRBD1
v_gene: TRBV2
j_gene: TRBJ2-5

CDR3aa: CASSRGSEAFF
d_gene: .
v_gene: TRBV6-6
j_gene: TRBJ1-1

CDR3aa: CASSPGQTNTEAFF
d_gene: TRBD1
v_gene: TRBV5-1
j_gene: TRBJ1-1

CDR3aa: CASSLRTGGGEQYF
d_gene: TRBD1
v_gene: TRBV14
j_gene: TRBJ2-7

CDR3aa: CASSPGTGRTGNTIYF
d_gene: TRBD1
v_gene: TRBV7-8
j_gene: TRBJ1-3

CDR3aa: CATSDVPRDWKIDEQFF
d_gene: .
v_gene: TRBV24-1
j_gene: TRBJ2-1

CDR3aa: CASRIDSFAGELFF
d_gene: .
v_gene: TRBV6-4
j_gene: TRBJ2-2

CDR3aa: CASSPNRDSPLHF
d_gene: .
v_gene: TRBV18
j_gene: TRBJ1-6

CDR3aa: CASSLGSGVGTGELFF
d_gene: .
v_gene: TRBV7-6
j_gene: TRBJ2-2

CDR3aa: CASSLAPVSAGDRNQFF
d_gene: .
v_gene: TRBV5-4
j_gene: TRBJ2-1

CDR3aa: CASTWDRGFSYEQYF
d_gene: TRBD1
v_gene: TRBV6-5
j_gene: TRBJ2-7

CDR3aa: CASSLAGGGSGGYTF
d_gene: TRBD1
v_gene: TRBV5-1
j_gene: TRBJ1-2

CDR3aa: CASSPGGDYGYTF
d_gene: .
v_gene: TRBV7-8
j_gene: TRBJ1-2

CDR3aa: CASSQRSQGLGNTIYF
d_gene: TRBD1
v_gene: TRBV7-2
j_gene: TRBJ1-3

CDR3aa: CASSLVGQGPQGNEQFF
d_gene: TRBD1
v_gene: TRBV11-2
j_gene: TRBJ2-1

CDR3aa: CASSSPTGSSGYTF
d_gene: TRBD1
v_gene: TRBV6-6
j_gene: TRBJ1-2

CDR3aa: CASSFGGGVMNTEAFF
d_gene: TRBD1
v_gene: TRBV5-4
j_gene: TRBJ1-1

CDR3aa: CATSRNTGAEQFF
d_gene: TRBD1
v_gene: TRBV15
j_gene: TRBJ2-1

CDR3aa: CASSYRAGGGDSPLHF
d_gene: .
v_gene: TRBV6-5
j_gene: TRBJ1-6

CDR3aa: CATSREGGPGGELFF
d_gene: TRBD1
v_gene: TRBV15
j_gene: TRBJ2-2

CDR3aa: CASSSTVLATYGETQYF
d_gene: .
v_gene: TRBV14
j_gene: TRBJ2-5

CDR3aa: CASSQVAGNEQFF
d_gene: TRBD2
v_gene: TRBV4-3
j_gene: TRBJ2-1

CDR3aa: CATSRDRGAEETQYF
d_gene: .
v_gene: TRBV15
j_gene: TRBJ2-5

CDR3aa: CASSLGRGARTDTQYF
d_gene: .
v_gene: TRBV7-2
j_gene: TRBJ2-3

CDR3aa: CASSRHGPVETQYF
d_gene: .
v_gene: TRBV19
j_gene: TRBJ2-5

CDR3aa: CSGGTGAYNEQFF
d_gene: TRBD1
v_gene: TRBV29-1
j_gene: TRBJ2-1

CDR3aa: CASSPGAGGLPPLYEQYF
d_gene: TRBD2
v_gene: TRBV7-9
j_gene: TRBJ2-7

CDR3aa: CASSQGPQGRRKTQYF
d_gene: .
v_gene: TRBV3-1/TRBV3-2
j_gene: TRBJ2-5

CDR3aa: CASSEPRTNEKLFF
d_gene: .
v_gene: TRBV25-1
j_gene: TRBJ1-4